This TCR beta chain is drawn from a study of blood T cell repertoires in COVID-19. Study details: The United States, Italy and Spain supplied acute and convalescent COVID-19 samples.

Using immunoSEQ multiplex PCR, the repertoire was profiled, and TCRdb retains in-frame clones only, with some absent. The data show 100,000 to 120,000 clones, roughly 81% seen once. Germline values: CDR1 DFQATT, CDR2 SNEGSKA (reference sequence). V lost 3 bases to trimming and J lost 0 bases, with 15 bases between them. CDR3 length equals 16 residues. The chain couples TRBV20-1 to TRBJ2-1; perhaps TRBD2 as D (5 bases). This sequence was found in a man aged 40-55 years with acute or convalescent COVID-19. The sequenced sample was peripheral blood. Here the CDR3 reads CSASLIAGSSYNEQFF. The CDR3 DNA follows: TGCAGTGCTAGTTTGATCGCGGGTAGCTCCTACAATGAGCAGTTCTTC.